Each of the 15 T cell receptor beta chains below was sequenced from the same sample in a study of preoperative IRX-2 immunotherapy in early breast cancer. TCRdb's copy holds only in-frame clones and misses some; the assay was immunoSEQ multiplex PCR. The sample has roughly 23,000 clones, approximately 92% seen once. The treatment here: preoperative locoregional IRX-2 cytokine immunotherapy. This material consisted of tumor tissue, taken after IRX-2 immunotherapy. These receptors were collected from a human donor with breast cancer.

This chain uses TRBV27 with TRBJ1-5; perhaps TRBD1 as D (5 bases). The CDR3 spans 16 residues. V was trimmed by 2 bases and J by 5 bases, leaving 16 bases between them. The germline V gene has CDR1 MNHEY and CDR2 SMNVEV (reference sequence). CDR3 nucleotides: TGTGCCAGCAGTTTAGGTATGGGGGGTATCCATCAGCCCCAGCATTTT. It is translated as CASSLGMGGIHQPQHF.

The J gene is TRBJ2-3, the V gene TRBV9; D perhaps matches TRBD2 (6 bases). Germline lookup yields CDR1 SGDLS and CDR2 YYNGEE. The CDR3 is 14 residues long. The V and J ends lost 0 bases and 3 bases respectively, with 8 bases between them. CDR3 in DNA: TGTGCCAGCAGCGTAGGGGCGGGAACAGATACGCAGTATTTT. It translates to CASSVGAGTDTQYF.

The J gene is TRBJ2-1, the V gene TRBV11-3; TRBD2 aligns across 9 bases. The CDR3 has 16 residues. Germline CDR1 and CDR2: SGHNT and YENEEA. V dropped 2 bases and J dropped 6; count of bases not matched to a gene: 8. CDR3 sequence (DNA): TGTGCCAGCAGCTTATCTGGTAGCGGGAGATTCAATGAGCAGTTCTTC. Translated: CASSLSGSGRFNEQFF.

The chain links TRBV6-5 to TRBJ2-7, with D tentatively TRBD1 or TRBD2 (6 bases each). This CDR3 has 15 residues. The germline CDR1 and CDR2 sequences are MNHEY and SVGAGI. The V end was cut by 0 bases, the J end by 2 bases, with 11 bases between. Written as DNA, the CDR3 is TGTGCCAGCAGTTACTCGATCGGGGGCGCCTACGAGCAGTACTTC. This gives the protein CASSYSIGGAYEQYF.

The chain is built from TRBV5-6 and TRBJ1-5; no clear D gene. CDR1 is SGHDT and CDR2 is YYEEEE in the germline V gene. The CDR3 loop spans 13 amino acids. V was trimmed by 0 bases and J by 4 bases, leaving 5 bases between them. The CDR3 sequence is CASSLAANQPQHF. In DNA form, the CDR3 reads TGTGCCAGCAGCTTGGCCGCGAATCAGCCCCAGCATTTT.

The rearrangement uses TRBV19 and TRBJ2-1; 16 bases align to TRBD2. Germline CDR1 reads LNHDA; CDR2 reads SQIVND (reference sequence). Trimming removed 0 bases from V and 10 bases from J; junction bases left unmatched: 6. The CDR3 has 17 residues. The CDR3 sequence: CASSIDLLGLAGGEQFF. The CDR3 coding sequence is TGTGCCAGTAGTATAGATCTTTTGGGACTAGCGGGGGGGGAGCAGTTCTTC.

CDR3: CASSPETGAGEKLFF. The CDR3 coding sequence is TGTGCCAGCTCACCCGAGACAGGGGCTGGTGAAAAACTGTTTTTT. This chain joins TRBV18 and TRBJ1-4; 8 bases align to TRBD1. Germline V gives CDR1 KGHSH, CDR2 LQKENI. V trimming: 3 bases; J trimming: 7 bases; junction bases outside the gene matches: 7. The CDR3 is 15 residues long. The full variable domain, in which reference TRBV18 and TRBJ1-4 provide the parts outside the CDR3, is NAGVMQNPRHLVRRRGQEARLRCSPMKGHSHVYWYRQLPEEGLKFMVYLQKENIIDESGMPKERFSAEFPKEGPSILRIQQVVRGDSAAYFCASSPETGAGEKLFFGSGTQLSVL.

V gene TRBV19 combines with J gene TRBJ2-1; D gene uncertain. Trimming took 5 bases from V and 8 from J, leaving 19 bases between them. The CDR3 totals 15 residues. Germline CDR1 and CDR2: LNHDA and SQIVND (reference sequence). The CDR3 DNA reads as TGTGCCAGTAGTGAACGGGCCCCTCGGAAGGATGAGCAGTTCTTC. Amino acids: CASSERAPRKDEQFF.

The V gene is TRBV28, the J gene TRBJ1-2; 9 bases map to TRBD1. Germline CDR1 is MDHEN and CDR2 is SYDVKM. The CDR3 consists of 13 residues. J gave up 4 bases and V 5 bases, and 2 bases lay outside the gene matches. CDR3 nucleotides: TGTGCCAGCAGTCCGGACAGGGGCTATGGCTACACCTTC. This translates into CASSPDRGYGYTF.

For the CDR3, the DNA is TGTGCCAGTAGTACCCAGCGGGAGGGAGGCACAGATACGCAGTATTTT. Residues: CASSTQREGGTDTQYF. The rearrangement links TRBV19 to TRBJ2-3, with 10 bases matching TRBD2. The germline CDR1 and CDR2 sequences are LNHDA and SQIVND (reference sequence). The CDR3 is 16 residues long. The trim removed 4 bases at V and 1 base at J, leaving 5 bases unmatched.

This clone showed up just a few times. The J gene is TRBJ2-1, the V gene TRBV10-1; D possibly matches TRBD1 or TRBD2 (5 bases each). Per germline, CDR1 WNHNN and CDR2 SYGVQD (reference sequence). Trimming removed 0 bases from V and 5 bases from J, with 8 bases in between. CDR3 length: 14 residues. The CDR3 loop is CASSESGRNNEQFF. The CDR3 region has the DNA TGCGCCAGCAGTGAGTCGGGACGAAACAATGAGCAGTTCTTC.

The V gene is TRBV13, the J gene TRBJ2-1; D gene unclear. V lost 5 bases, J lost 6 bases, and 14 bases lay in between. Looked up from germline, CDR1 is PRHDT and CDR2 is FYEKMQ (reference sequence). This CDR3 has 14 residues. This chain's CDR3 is CASSPLAAANEQFF. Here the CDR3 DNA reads TGTGCCAGCAGCCCCTTAGCCGCCGCCAATGAGCAGTTCTTC.

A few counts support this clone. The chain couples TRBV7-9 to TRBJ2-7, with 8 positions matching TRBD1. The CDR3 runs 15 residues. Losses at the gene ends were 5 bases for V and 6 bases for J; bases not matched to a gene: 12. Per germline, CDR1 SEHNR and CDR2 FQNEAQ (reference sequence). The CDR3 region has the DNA TGTGCCAGCAGCGAGAGGGGCACACAGGGGGGCGAGCAGTACTTC. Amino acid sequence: CASSERGTQGGEQYF. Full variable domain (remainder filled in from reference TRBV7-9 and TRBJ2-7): DTGVSQNPRHKITKRGQNVTFRCDPISEHNRLYWYRQTLGQGPEFLTYFQNEAQLEKSRLLSDRFSAERPKGSFSTLEIQRTEQGDSAMYLCASSERGTQGGEQYFGPGTRLTVT.

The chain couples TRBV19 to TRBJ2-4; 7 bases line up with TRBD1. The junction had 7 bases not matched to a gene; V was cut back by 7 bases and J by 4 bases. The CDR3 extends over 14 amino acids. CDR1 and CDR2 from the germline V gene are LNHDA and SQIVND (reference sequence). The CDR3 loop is CASTPRDRKNIQYF. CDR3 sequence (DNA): TGTGCCAGTACCCCTCGGGACAGAAAAAACATTCAGTACTTC. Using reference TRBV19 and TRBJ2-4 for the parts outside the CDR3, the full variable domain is DGGITQSPKYLFRKEGQNVTLSCEQNLNHDAMYWYRQDPGQGLRLIYYSQIVNDFQKGDIAEGYSVSREKKESFPLTVTSAQKNPTAFYLCASTPRDRKNIQYFGAGTRLSVL.

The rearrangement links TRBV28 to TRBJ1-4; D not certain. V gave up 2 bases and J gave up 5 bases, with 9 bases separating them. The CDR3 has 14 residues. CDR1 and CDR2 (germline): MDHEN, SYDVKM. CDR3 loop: CASSLGGANEKLFF. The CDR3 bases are TGTGCCAGCAGTTTAGGTGGTGCCAATGAAAAACTGTTTTTT.